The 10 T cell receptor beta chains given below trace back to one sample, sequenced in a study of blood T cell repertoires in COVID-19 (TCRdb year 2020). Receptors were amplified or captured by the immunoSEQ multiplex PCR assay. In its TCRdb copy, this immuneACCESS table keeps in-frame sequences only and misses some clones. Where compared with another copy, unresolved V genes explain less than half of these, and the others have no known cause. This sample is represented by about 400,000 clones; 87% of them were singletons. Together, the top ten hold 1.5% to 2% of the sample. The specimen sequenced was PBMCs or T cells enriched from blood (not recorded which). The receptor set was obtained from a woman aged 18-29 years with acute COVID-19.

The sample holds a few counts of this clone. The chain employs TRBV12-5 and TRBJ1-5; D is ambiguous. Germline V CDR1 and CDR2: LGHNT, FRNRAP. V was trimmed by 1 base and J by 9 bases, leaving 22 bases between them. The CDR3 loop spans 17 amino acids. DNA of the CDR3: TGTGCTAGTGGTTTGGCCACGACGGGTGGTAATCATCGGCCCCAGCATTTT. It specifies CASGLATTGGNHRPQHF.

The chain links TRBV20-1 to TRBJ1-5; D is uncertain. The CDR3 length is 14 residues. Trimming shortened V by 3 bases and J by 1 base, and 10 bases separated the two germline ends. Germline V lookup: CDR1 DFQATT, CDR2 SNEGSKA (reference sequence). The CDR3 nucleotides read TGCAGTGCTAGTTCCGGGTTGAGCAATCAGCCCCAGCATTTT. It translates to CSASSGLSNQPQHF.

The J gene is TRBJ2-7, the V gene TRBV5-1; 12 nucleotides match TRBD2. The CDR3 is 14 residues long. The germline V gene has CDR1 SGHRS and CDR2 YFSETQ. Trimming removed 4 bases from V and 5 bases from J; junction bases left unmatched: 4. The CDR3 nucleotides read TGCGCCAGCAGCGGCGGACTAGCGGGGAACGAGCAGTACTTC. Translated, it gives CASSGGLAGNEQYF. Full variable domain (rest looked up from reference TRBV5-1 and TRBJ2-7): KAGVTQTPRYLIKTRGQQVTLSCSPISGHRSVSWYQQTPGQGLQFLFEYFSETQRNKGNFPGRFSGRQFSNSRSEMNVSTLELGDSALYLCASSGGLAGNEQYFGPGTRLTVT.

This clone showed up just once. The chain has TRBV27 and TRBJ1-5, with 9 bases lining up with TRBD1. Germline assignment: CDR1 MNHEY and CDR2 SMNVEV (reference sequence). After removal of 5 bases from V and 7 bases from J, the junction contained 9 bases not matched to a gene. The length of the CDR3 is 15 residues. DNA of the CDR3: TGTGCCAGCAGTACTGGACAGGGGAATAGACAGCCCCAGCATTTT. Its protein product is CASSTGQGNRQPQHF.

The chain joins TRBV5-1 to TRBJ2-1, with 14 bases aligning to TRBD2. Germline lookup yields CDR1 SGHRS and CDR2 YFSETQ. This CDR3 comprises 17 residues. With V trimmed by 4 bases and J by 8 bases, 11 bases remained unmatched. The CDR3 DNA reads TGCGCCAGCAGCCCAGGGACTAGCGGGAGCATCCTCTATGAGCAGTTCTTC. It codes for CASSPGTSGSILYEQFF.

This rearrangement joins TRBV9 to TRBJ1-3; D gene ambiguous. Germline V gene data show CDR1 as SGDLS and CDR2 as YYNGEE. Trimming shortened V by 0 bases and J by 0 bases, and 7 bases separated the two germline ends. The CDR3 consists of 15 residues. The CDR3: CASSVGRSSGNTIYF. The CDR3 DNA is TGTGCCAGCAGCGTAGGTCGGAGCTCTGGAAACACCATATATTTT.

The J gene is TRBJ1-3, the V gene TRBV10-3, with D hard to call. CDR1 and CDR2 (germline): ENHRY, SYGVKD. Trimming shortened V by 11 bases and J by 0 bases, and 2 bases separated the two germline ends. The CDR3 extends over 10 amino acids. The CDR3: CAHSGNTIYF. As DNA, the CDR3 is TGTGCCCACTCTGGAAACACCATATATTTT.

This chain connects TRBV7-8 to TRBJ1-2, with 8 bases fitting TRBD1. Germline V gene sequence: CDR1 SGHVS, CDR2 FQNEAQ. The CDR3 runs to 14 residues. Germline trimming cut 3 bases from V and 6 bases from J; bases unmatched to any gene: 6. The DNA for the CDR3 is TGTGCCAGCAGCTTGGACAGGGAAGATAATGGCTACACCTTC. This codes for CASSLDREDNGYTF. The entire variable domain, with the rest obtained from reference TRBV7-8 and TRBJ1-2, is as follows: GAGVSQSPRYKVAKRGQDVALRCDPISGHVSLFWYQQALGQGPEFLTYFQNEAQLDKSGLPSDRFFAERPEGSVSTLKIQRTQQEDSAVYLCASSLDREDNGYTFGSGTRLTVV.

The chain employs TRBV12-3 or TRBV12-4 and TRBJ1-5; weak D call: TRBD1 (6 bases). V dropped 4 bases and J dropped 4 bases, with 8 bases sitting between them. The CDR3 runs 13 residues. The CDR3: CASSYRENQPQHF. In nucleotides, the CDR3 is TGTGCCAGCAGTTACAGGGAGAATCAGCCCCAGCATTTT.

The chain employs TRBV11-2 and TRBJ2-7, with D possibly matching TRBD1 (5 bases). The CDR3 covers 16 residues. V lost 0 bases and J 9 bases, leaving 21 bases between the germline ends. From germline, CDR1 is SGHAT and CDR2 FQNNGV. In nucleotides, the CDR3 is TGTGCCAGCAGCTTAGAGGTAGGGGCAGGGTATTCAGGGCAGTACTTC. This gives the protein CASSLEVGAGYSGQYF.